The following is a T cell receptor beta chain sequence with its context. The antigen is undetermined. This table comes from immunoSEQ multiplex PCR, and its TCRdb copy is limited to in-frame clones, with some not included. The sample has 81,000 or so clones, around 76% seen once. V shed 5 bases and J 3 bases; nucleotides not matched to a gene: 2. CDR3 size: 15 residues. From germline, CDR1 is MDHEN and CDR2 SYDVKM. This sample was taken from a study of radiotherapy plus CTLA-4 blockade in lung cancer. Study findings and constraints: Early blood T cell clone changes and increased post-radiation serum interferon-beta were reportedly the strongest response predictors.

This clonotype originated in a human donor with non-small cell lung cancer whose response to radiotherapy plus ipilimumab could not be evaluated. Some clones in this sample may be carry-over from other donors' samples. The chain links TRBV28 to TRBJ2-7; TRBD2 agrees at 15 bases. This specimen was peripheral blood, taken from a patient treated with radiotherapy plus ipilimumab. CDR3: CASSPGLAGGYEQYF. DNA of the CDR3: TGTGCCAGCAGTCCGGGACTAGCGGGGGGCTACGAGCAGTACTTC.